The source of this TCR beta chain is a study of T cell responses to AZD1222 COVID-19 vaccine. Study-level points and caveats: Sampled repertoires all dated from after the peak T cell response. Vaccination with two AZD1222 doses was followed by a rise in Spike-specific TCR breadth and depth. Seropositive AZD1222 recipients at baseline numbered only five or six. Clonal diversity may have been underestimated in mostly white British donors.

Assay: immunoSEQ multiplex PCR; the TCRdb copy retains only in-frame clones and omits some. The sample lists about 150,000 clones, around 90% seen once, with under 2% in the top ten. V shed 0 bases and J shed 9 bases, with 17 bases lying between them. The CDR3 is 15 residues long. The V gene's germline CDR1 is ENHRY and CDR2 SYGVKD. This clone was observed a few times. Its antigen remains unidentified. The chain is built from TRBV10-3 and TRBJ1-2, with a tentative D call TRBD1 (5 bases). Sequenced here: peripheral blood, sampled on day 0 of AZD1222 vaccination. The TCR originated in an adult in good health. This chain's CDR3 is CAISESDNAGSSYTF. The CDR3 DNA reads TGTGCCATCAGTGAGTCGGACAATGCCGGCTCGAGCTACACCTTC.